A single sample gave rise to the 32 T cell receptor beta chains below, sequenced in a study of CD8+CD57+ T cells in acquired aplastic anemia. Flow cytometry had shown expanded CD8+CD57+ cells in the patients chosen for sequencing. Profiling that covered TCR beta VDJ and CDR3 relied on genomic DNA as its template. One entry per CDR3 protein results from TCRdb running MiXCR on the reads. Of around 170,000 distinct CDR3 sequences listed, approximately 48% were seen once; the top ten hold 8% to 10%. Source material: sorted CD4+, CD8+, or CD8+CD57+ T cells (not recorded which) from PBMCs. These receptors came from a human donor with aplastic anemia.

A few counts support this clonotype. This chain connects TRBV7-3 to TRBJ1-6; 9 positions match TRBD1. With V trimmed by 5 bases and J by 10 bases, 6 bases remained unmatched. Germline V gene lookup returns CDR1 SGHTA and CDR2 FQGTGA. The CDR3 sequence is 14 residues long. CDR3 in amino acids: CASSQGQGLSPLHF. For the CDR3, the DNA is TGTGCCAGCAGCCAGGGACAGGGTCTCTCACCCCTCCACTTT.

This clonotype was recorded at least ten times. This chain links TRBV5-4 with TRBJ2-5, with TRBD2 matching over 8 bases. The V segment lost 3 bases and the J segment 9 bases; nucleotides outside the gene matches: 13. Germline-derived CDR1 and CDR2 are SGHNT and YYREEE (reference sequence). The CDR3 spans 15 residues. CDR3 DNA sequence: TGTGCCAGCAGCTATCGGCCAGCGGGAGTGAAGGCCCAGTACTTC. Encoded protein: CASSYRPAGVKAQYF.

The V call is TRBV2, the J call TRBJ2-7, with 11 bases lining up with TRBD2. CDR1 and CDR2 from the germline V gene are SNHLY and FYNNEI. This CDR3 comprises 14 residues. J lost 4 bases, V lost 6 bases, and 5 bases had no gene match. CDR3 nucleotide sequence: TGTGCCAGCAGCCAGGGACTAGCGGTGTACGAGCAGTACTTC. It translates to CASSQGLAVYEQYF. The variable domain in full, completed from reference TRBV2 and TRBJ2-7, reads EPEVTQTPSHQVTQMGQEVILRCVPISNHLYFYWYRQILGQKVEFLVSFYNNEISEKSEIFDDQFSVERPDGSNFTLKIRSTKLEDSAMYFCASSQGLAVYEQYFGPGTRLTVT.

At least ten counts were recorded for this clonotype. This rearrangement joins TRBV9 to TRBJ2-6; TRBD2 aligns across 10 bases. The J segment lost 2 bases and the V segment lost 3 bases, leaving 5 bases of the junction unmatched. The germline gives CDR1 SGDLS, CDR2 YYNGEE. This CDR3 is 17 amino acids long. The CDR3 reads CASSGTSGIAGANVLTF. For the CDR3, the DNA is TGTGCCAGCAGCGGGACTAGCGGAATAGCTGGGGCCAACGTCCTGACTTTC.

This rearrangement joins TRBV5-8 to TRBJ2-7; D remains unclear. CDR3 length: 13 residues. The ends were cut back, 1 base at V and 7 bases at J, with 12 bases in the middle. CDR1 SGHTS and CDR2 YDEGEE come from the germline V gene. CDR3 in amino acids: CASSLRVVREQYF. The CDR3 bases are TGTGCCAGCAGCTTGAGGGTGGTTCGGGAGCAGTACTTC.

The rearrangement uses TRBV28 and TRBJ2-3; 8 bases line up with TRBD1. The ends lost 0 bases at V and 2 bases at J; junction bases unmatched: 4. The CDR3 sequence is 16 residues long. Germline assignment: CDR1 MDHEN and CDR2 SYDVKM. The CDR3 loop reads CASSLWDRVYTDTQYF. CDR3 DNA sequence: TGTGCCAGCAGTTTATGGGACAGGGTCTACACAGATACGCAGTATTTT. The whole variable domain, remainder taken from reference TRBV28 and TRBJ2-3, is DVKVTQSSRYLVKRTGEKVFLECVQDMDHENMFWYRQDPGLGLRLIYFSYDVKMKEKGDIPEGYSVSREKKERFSLILESASTNQTSMYLCASSLWDRVYTDTQYFGPGTRLTVL.

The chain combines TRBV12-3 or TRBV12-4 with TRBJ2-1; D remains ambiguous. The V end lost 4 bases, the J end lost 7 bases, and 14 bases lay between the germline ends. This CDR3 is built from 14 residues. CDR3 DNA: TGTGCCAGCAGTTCATCCGATCAATTGAATGAGCAGTTCTTC. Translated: CASSSSDQLNEQFF.

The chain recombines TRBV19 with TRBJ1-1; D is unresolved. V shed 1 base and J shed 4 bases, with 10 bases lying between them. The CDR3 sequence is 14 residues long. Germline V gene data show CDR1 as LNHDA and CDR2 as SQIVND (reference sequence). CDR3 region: CASSIATLGTEAFF. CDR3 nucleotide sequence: TGTGCCAGTAGTATAGCGACATTGGGCACTGAAGCTTTCTTT.

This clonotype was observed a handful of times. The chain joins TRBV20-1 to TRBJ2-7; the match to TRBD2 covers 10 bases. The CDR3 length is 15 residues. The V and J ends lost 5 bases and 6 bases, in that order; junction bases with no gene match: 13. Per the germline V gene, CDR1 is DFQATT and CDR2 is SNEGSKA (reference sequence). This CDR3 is CSAGGKPGLATEQYF. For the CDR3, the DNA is TGCAGTGCTGGAGGAAAACCGGGACTAGCGACCGAGCAGTACTTC.

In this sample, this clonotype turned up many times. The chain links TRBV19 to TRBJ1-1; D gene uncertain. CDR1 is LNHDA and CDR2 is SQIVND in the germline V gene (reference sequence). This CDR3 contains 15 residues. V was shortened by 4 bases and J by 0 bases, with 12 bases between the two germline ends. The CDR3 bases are TGTGCCAGTAGTACCCGGGGAGGGATGAACACTGAAGCTTTCTTT. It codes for CASSTRGGMNTEAFF.

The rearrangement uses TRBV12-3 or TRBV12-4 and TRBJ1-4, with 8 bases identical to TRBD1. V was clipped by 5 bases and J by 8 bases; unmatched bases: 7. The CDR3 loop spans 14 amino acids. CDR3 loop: CASSQDRGREKLFF. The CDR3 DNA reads TGTGCCAGCAGTCAAGACAGGGGACGGGAAAAACTGTTTTTT.

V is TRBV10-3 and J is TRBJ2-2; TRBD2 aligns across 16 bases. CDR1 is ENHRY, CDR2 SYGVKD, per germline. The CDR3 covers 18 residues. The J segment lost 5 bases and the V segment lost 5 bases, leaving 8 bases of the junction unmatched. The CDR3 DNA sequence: TGTGCCATCAGTCCGGGACTAGCGGGGGGGCCGGGGACCGGGGAGCTGTTTTTT. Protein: CAISPGLAGGPGTGELFF.

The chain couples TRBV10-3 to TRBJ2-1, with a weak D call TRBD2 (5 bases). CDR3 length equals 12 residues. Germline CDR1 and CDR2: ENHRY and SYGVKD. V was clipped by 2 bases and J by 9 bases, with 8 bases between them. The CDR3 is CAISERGLEQFF. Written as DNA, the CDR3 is TGTGCCATCAGTGAGCGCGGACTTGAGCAGTTCTTC.

CDR3 protein: CASSLDRGSNQPQHF. CDR3 coding DNA: TGTGCCAGCAGTTTAGACCGGGGAAGCAATCAGCCCCAGCATTTT. The rearrangement joins TRBV12-3 or TRBV12-4 to TRBJ1-5; no reliable D call. The CDR3 has 15 amino acids. V was clipped by 1 base and J by 1 base, with 8 bases between them.

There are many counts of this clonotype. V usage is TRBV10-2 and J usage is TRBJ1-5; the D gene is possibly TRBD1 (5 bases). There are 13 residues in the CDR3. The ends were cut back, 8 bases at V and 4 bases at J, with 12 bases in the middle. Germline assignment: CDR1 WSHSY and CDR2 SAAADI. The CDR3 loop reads CASGREANQPQHF. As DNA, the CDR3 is TGCGCCAGCGGCAGGGAGGCGAATCAGCCCCAGCATTTT.

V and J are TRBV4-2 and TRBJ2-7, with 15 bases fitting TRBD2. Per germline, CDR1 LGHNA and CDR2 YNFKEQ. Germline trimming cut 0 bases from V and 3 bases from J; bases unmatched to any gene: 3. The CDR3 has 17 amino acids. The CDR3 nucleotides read TGTGCCAGCAGCCAAGATGGGGGACTAGCGGGAGGCTACGAGCAGTACTTC. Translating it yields CASSQDGGLAGGYEQYF.

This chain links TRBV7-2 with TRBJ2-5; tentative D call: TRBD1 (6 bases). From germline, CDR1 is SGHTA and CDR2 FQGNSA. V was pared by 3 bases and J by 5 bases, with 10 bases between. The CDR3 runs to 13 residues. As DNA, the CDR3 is TGTGCCAGCAGCTTGTACAGGGCTGAGACCCAGTACTTC. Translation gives CASSLYRAETQYF. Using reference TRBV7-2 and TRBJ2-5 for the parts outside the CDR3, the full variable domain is GAGVSQSPSNKVTEKGKDVELRCDPISGHTALYWYRQSLGQGLEFLIYFQGNSAPDKSGLPSDRFSAERTGGSVSTLTIQRTQQEDSAVYLCASSLYRAETQYFGPGTRLLVL.

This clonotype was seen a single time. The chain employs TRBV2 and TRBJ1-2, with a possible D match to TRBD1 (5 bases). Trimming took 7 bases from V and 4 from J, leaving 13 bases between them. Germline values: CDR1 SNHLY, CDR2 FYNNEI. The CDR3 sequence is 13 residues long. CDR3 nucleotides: TGTGCCAGCATAGGGGATCCCATCTATGGCTACACCTTC. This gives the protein CASIGDPIYGYTF.

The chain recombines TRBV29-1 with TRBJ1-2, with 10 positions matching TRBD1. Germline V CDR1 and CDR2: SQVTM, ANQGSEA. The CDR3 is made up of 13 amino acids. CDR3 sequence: CGALGGTGVGYTF. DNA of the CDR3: TGCGGCGCCCTTGGCGGGACAGGGGTTGGCTACACCTTC.

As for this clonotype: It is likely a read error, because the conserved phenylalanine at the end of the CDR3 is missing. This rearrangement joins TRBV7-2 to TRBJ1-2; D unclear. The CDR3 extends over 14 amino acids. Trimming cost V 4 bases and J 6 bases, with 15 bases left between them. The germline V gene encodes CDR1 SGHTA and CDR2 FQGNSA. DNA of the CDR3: TGTGCCAGCAGCTCGCCCGCGGGGAGGGATGGCTACACCTCC. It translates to CASSSPAGRDGYTS.

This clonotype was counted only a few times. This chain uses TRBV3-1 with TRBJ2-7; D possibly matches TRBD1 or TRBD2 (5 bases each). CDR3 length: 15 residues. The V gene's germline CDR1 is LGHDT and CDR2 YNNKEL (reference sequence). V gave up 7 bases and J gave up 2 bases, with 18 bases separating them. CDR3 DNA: TGTGCCAGCACCCGAGGGCAGGGCCCAACCTACGAGCAGTACTTC. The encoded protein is CASTRGQGPTYEQYF.

The CDR3 DNA follows: TGCAGTGCTGCGACTAGCGGGGGGGCCGGGGAGACCCAGTACTTC. It encodes CSAATSGGAGETQYF. V usage is TRBV20-1 and J usage is TRBJ2-5; TRBD2 aligns across 14 bases. The CDR3 has 15 residues. J lost 5 bases, V lost 5 bases, and 7 bases had no gene match. In germline, CDR1 is DFQATT, CDR2 SNEGSKA (reference sequence).

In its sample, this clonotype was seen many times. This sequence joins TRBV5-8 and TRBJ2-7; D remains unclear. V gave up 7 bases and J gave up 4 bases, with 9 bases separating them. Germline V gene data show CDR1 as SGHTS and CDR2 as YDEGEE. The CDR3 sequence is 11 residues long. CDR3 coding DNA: TGTGCCAGCGAGGCCGCTTACGAGCAGTACTTC. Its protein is CASEAAYEQYF.

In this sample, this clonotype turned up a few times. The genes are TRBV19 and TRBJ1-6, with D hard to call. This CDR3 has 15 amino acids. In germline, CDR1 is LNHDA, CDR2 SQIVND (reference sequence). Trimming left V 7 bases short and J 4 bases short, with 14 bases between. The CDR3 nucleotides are TGTGCCAGTACCACCCAGGATGGGTATAATTCACCCCTCCACTTT. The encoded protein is CASTTQDGYNSPLHF.

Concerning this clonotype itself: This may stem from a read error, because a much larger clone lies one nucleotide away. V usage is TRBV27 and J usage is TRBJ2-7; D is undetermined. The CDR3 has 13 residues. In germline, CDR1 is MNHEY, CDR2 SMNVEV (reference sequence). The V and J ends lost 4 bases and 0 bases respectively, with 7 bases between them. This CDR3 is CASSWQTSYEQYF. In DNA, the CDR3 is TGTGCCAGCAGTTGGCAGACCTCCTACGAGCAGTACTTC.

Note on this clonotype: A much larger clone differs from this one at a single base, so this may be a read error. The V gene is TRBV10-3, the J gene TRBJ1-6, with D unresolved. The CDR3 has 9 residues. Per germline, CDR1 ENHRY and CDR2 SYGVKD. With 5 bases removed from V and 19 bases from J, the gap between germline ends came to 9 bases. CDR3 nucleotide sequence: TGTGCCATCAGTTATTTAATTCACTTT. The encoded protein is CAISYLIHF.

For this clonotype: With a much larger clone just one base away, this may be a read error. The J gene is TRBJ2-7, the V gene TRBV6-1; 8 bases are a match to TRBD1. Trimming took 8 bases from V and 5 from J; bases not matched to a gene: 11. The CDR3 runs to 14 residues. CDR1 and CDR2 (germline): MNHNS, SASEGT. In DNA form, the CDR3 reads TGTGCCAGCGGACGCGGACAGGGCGCCCACGAGCAGTACTTC. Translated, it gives CASGRGQGAHEQYF.

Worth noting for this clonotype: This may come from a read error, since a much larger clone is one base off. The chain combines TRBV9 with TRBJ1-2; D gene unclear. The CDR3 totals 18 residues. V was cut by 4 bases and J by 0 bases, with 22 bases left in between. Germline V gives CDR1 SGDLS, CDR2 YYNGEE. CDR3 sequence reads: CASSYGHSSRLANYGYTF. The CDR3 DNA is TGTGCCAGCAGCTATGGGCATTCAAGCAGGCTAGCTAACTATGGCTACACCTTC.

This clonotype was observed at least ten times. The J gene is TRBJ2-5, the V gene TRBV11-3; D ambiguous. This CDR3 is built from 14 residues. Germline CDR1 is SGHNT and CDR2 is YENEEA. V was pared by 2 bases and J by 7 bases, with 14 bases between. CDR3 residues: CASSLSEMLRTQYF. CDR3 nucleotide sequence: TGTGCCAGCAGCTTATCGGAAATGTTACGGACCCAGTACTTC.

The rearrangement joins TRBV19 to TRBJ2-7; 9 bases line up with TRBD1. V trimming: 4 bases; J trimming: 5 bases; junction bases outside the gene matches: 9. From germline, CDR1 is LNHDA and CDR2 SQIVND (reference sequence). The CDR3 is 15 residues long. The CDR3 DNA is TGTGCCAGTAGTACCGGACAGGGGATGATCGACGAGCAGTACTTC. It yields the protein CASSTGQGMIDEQYF.

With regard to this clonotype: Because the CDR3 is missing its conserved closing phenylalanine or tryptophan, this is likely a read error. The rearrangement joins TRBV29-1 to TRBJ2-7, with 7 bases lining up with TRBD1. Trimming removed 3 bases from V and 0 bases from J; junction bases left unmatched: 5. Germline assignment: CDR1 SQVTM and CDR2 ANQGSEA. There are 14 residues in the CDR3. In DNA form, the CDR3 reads TGCAGCGTTGAGATGGGACAGACCTCCTACGAGCAGTACTCC. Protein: CSVEMGQTSYEQYS.

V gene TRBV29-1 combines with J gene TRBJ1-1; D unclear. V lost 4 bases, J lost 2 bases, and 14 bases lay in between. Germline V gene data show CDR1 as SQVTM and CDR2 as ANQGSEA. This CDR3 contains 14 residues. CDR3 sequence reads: CSVVGSPGNTEAFF. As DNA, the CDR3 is TGCAGCGTTGTCGGGTCACCTGGAAACACTGAAGCTTTCTTT.